This T cell receptor beta chain emerged from a study of CD8 T cells in Susac syndrome. This clonotype was seen just once. In blood CD8+ and CD4+ T cells, TCR beta underwent sequencing. Random-hexamer reverse transcription was applied to roughly 0.45 to 1 ug RNA. An immunoSEQ multiplex PCR generated amplified TCR beta CDR3 products spanning 54 Vbeta and 13 Jbeta. TCRdb itself ran the immunoSEQ multiplex PCR reads through MiXCR, one entry per CDR3 protein. The sample yields roughly 67,000 distinct CDR3 sequences, approximately 94% seen once. This CDR3 comprises 14 residues. The germline V gene encodes CDR1 SEHNR and CDR2 FQNEAQ (reference sequence). Trimming took off 1 base at V and 2 bases at J, with 8 bases between the two ends.

Sequences were obtained from CD8+ T cells from PBMCs. The TCR was taken from a human donor with multiple sclerosis. This rearrangement joins TRBV7-9 to TRBJ1-2, with D unresolved. CDR3 nucleotide sequence: TGTGCCAGCAGCTTAGTCGACGGAAACTATGGCTACACCTTC. Its protein product is CASSLVDGNYGYTF. The full variable domain, with the rest looked up from reference TRBV7-9 and TRBJ1-2, is DTGVSQNPRHKITKRGQNVTFRCDPISEHNRLYWYRQTLGQGPEFLTYFQNEAQLEKSRLLSDRFSAERPKGSFSTLEIQRTEQGDSAMYLCASSLVDGNYGYTFGSGTRLTVV.